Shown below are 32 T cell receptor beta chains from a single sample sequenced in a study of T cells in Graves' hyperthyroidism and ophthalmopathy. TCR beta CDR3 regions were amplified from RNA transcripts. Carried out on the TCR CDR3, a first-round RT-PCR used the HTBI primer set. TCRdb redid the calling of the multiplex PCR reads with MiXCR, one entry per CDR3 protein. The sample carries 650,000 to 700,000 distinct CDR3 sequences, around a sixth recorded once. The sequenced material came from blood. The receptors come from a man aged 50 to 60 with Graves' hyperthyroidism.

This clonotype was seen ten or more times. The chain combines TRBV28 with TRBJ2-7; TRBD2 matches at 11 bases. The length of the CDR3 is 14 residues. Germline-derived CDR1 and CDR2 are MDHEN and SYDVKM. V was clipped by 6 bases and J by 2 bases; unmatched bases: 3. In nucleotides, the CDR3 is TGTGCCAGCAGGCCGACTAGCGGGGCCTACGAGCAGTACTTC. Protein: CASRPTSGAYEQYF.

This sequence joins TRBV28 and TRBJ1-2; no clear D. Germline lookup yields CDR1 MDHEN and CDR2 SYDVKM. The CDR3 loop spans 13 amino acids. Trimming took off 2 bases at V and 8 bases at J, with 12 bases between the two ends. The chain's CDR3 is CASSLQDPWGYTF. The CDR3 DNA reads TGTGCCAGCAGTTTACAAGACCCTTGGGGCTACACCTTC.

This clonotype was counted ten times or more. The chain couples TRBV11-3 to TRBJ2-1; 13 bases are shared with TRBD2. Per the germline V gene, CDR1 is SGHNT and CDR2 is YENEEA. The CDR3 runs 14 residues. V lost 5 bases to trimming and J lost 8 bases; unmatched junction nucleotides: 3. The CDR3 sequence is CASSRGTSGDEQFF. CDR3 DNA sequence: TGTGCCAGCAGCCGAGGGACTAGCGGGGATGAGCAGTTCTTC. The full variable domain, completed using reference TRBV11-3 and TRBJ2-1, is EAGVVQSPRYKIIEKKQPVAFWCNPISGHNTLYWYLQNLGQGPELLIRYENEEAVDDSQLPKDRFSAERLKGVDSTLKIQPAELGDSAVYLCASSRGTSGDEQFFGPGTRLTVL.

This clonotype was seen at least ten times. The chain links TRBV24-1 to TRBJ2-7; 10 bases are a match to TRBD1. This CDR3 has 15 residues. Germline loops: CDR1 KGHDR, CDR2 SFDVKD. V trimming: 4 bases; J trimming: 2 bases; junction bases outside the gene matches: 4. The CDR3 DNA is TGTGCCACCAGTGACCCCGGACAGGGGGCCTACGAGCAGTACTTC. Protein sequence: CATSDPGQGAYEQYF.

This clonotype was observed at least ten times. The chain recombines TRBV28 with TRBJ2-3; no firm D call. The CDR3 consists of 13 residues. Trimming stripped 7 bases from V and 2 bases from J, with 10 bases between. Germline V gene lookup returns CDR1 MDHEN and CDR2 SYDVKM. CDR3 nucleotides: TGTGCCAGCAAGGAGTCTCACACAGATACGCAGTATTTT. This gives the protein CASKESHTDTQYF.

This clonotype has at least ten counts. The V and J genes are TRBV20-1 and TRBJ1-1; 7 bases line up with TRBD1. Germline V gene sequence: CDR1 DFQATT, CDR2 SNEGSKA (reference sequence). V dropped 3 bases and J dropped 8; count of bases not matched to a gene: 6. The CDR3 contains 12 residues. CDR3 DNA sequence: TGCAGTGCTAGGAAGGGGGCCCCGGAAGCTTTCTTT. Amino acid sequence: CSARKGAPEAFF.

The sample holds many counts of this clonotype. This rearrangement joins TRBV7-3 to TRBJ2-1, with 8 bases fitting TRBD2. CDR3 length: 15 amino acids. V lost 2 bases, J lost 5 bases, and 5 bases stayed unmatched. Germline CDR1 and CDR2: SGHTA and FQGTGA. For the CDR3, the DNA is TGTGCCAGCAGCTTAGATAGCGGGACACACAATGAGCAGTTCTTC. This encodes CASSLDSGTHNEQFF.

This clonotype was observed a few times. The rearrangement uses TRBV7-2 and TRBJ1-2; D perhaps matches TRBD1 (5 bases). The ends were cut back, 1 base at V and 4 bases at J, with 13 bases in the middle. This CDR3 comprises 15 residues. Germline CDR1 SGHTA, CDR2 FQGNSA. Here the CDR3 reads CASSLGGDGPYGYTF. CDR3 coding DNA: TGTGCCAGCAGCTTAGGAGGGGACGGCCCCTATGGCTACACCTTC.

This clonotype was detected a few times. The CDR3: CASSEFRDGYTF. In nucleotides, the CDR3 is TGTGCCAGCAGTGAGTTCCGGGATGGCTACACCTTC. The V gene is TRBV25-1, the J gene TRBJ1-2; D not resolved. The germline CDR1 and CDR2 sequences are MGHDK and SYGVNS. V shed 3 bases and J shed 6 bases, with 8 bases lying between them. The CDR3 is 12 amino acids.

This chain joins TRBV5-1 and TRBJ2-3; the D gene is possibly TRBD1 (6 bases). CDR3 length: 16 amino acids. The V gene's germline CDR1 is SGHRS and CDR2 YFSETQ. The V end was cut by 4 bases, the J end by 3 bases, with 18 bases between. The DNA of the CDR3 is TGCGCCAGCAGCCCCCAATCAGGGGTTTTTACAGATACGCAGTATTTT. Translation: CASSPQSGVFTDTQYF.

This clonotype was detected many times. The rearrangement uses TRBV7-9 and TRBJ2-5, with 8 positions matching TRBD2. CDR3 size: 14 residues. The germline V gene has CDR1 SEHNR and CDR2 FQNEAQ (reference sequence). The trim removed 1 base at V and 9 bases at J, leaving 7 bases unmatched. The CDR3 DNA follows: TGTGCCAGCAGCTTAGGCAGCGGGAGCTTGGCCCAGTACTTC. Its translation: CASSLGSGSLAQYF.

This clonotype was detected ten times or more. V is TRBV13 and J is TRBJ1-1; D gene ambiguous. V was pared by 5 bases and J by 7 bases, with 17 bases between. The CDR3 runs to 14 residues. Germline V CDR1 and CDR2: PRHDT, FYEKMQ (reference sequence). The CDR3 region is CASSPQSRGFEAFF. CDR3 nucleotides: TGTGCCAGCAGCCCCCAGAGCCGCGGTTTTGAAGCTTTCTTT. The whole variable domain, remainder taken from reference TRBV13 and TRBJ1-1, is AAGVIQSPRHLIKEKRETATLKCYPIPRHDTVYWYQQGPGQDPQFLISFYEKMQSDKGSIPDRFSAQQFSDYHSELNMSSLELGDSALYFCASSPQSRGFEAFFGQGTRLTVV.

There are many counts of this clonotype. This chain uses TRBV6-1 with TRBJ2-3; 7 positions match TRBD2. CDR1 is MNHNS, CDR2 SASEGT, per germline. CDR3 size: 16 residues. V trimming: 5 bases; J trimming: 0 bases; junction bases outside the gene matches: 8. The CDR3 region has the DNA TGTGCCAGCAGTTACCTGGCTAGCGGAAGCACAGATACGCAGTATTTT. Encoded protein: CASSYLASGSTDTQYF.

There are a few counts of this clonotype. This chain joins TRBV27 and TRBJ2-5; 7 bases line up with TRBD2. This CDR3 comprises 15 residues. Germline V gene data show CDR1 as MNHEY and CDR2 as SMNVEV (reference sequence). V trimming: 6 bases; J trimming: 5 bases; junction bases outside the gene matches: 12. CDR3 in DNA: TGTGCCAGCAGGAGGAATGAGGGAGGGCCGGAGACCCAGTACTTC. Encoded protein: CASRRNEGGPETQYF.

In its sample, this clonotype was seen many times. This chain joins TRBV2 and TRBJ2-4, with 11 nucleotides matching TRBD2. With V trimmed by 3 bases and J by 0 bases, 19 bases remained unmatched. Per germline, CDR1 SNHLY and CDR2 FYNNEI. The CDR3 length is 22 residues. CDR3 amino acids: CASSERTGLWGLADLAKNIQYF. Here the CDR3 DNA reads TGTGCCAGCAGTGAGAGGACAGGACTGTGGGGACTAGCGGATCTAGCCAAAAACATTCAGTACTTC.

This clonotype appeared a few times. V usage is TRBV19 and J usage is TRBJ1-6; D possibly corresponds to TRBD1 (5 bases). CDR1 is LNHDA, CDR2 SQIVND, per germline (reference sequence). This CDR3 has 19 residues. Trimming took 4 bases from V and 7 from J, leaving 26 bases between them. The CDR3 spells CASSTVYPRDPSANSPLHF. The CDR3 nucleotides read TGTGCCAGTAGTACCGTTTACCCGCGGGACCCCTCAGCGAATTCACCCCTCCACTTT. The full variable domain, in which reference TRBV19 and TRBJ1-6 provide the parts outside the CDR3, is DGGITQSPKYLFRKEGQNVTLSCEQNLNHDAMYWYRQDPGQGLRLIYYSQIVNDFQKGDIAEGYSVSREKKESFPLTVTSAQKNPTAFYLCASSTVYPRDPSANSPLHFGNGTRLTVT.

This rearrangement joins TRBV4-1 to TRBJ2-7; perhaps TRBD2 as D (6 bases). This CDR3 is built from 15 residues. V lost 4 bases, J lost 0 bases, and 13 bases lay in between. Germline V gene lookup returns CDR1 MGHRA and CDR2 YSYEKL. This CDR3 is CASSLETSPSYEQYF. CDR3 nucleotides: TGCGCCAGCAGCCTCGAGACTAGTCCCTCCTACGAGCAGTACTTC.

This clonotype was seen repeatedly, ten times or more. CDR3 nucleotides: TGTGCCAGCAGTTTAAACCTGGATACGCCCCAGCATTTT. This sequence encodes CASSLNLDTPQHF. This sequence joins TRBV12-3 or TRBV12-4 and TRBJ1-5; D remains ambiguous. Trimming stripped 2 bases from V and 9 bases from J, with 11 bases between. This CDR3 contains 13 residues.

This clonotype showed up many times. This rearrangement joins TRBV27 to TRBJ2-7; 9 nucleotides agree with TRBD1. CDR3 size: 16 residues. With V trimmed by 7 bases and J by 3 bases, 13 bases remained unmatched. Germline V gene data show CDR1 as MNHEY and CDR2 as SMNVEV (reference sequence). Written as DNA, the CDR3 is TGTGCCAGCACACTCCGAAACCGGGACAGGGACTACGAGCAGTACTTC. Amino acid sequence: CASTLRNRDRDYEQYF.

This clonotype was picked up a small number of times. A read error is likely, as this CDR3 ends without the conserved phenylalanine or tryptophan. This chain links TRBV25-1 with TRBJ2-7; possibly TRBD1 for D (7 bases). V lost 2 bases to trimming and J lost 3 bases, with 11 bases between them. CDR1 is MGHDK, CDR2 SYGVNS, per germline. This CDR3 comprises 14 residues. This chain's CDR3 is CASSEPGGNYEQYL. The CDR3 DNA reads TGTGCCAGCAGTGAACCAGGGGGGAACTACGAGCAGTACCTC.

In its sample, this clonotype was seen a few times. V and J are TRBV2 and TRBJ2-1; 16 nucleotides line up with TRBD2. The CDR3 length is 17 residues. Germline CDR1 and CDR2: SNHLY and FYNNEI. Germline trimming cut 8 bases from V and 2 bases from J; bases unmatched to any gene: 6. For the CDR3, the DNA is TGTGCCAGCGGGGGACTAGCGGGAGGGCCGACCTACAATGAGCAGTTCTTC. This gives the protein CASGGLAGGPTYNEQFF.

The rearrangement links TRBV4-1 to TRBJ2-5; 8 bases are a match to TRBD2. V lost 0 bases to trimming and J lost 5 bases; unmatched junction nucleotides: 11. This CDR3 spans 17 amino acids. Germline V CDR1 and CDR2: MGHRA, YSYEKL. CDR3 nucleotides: TGCGCCAGCAGCCAAGAGTGGAACGGGAGGGCCTTTGAGACCCAGTACTTC. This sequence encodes CASSQEWNGRAFETQYF.

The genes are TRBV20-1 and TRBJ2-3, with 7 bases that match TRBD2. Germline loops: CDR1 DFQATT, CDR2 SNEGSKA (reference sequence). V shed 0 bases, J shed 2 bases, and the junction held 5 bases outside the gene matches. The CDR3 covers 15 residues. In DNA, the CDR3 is TGCAGTGCTAGAGATCTGCGGGAGCCCACAGATACGCAGTATTTT. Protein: CSARDLREPTDTQYF.

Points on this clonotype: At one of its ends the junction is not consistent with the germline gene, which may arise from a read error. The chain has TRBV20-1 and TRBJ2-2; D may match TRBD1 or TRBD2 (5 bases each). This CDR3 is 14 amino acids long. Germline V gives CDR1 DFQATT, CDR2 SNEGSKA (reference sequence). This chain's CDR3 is CSALGLGVVGELLF. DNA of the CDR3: TGCAGTGCTCTTGGACTGGGGGTAGTAGGGGAGCTGTTATTT.

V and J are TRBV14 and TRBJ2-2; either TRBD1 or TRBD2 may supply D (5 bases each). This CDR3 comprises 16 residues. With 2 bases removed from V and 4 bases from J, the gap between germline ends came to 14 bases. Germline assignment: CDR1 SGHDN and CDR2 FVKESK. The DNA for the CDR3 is TGTGCCAGCAGCCAAATACCGGGACCGACCACCGGGGAGCTGTTTTTT. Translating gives CASSQIPGPTTGELFF. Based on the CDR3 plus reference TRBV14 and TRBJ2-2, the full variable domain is EAGVTQFPSHSVIEKGQTVTLRCDPISGHDNLYWYRRVMGKEIKFLLHFVKESKQDESGMPNNRFLAERTGGTYSTLKVQPAELEDSGVYFCASSQIPGPTTGELFFGEGSRLTVL.

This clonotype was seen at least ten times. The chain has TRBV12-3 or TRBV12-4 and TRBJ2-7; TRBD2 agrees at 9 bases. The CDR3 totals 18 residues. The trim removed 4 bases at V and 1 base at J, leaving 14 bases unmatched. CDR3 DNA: TGTGCCAGCAGTTCCCCAGGGGCGGGAGGGCTTCGGTCCTACGAGCAGTACTTC. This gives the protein CASSSPGAGGLRSYEQYF.

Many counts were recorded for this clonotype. The CDR3 sequence: CASSSLVAGRTQYF. CDR3 coding DNA: TGTGCCAGCAGCTCACTGGTAGCGGGGAGGACCCAGTACTTC. The chain uses TRBV9 and TRBJ2-5; TRBD2 matches at 8 bases. The ends lost 4 bases at V and 7 bases at J; junction bases unmatched: 9. This CDR3 is 14 amino acids long. The germline gives CDR1 SGDLS, CDR2 YYNGEE. The complete variable domain, with remaining parts taken from reference TRBV9 and TRBJ2-5, reads DSGVTQTPKHLITATGQRVTLRCSPRSGDLSVYWYQQSLDQGLQFLIQYYNGEERAKGNILERFSAQQFPDLHSELNLSSLELGDSALYFCASSSLVAGRTQYFGPGTRLLVL.

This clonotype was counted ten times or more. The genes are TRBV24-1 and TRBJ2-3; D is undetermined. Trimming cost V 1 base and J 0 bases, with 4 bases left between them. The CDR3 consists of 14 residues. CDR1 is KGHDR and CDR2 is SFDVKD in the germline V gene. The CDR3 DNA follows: TGTGCCACCAGTGATTTTGAGAGCACAGATACGCAGTATTTT. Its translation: CATSDFESTDTQYF.

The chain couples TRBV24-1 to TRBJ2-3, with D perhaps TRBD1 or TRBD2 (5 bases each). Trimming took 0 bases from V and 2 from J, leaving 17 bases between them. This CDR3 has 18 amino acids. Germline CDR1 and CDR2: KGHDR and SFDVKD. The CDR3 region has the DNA TGTGCCACCAGTGATTTGCGGACTGGCCCGGGGCTCACAGATACGCAGTATTTT. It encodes CATSDLRTGPGLTDTQYF.

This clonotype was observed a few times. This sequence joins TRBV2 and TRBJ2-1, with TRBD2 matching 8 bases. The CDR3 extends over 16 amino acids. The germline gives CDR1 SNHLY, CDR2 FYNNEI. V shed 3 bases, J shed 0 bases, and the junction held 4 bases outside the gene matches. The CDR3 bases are TGTGCCAGCAGTGACTTACTAGCGGCCTCCTACAATGAGCAGTTCTTC. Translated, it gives CASSDLLAASYNEQFF.

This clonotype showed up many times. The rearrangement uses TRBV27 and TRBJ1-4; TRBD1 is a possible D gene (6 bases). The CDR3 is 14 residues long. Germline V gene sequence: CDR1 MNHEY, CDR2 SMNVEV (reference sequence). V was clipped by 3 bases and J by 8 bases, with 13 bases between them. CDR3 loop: CASSFGGGEEKLFF. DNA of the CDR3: TGTGCCAGCAGTTTTGGGGGCGGAGAAGAAAAACTGTTTTTT.

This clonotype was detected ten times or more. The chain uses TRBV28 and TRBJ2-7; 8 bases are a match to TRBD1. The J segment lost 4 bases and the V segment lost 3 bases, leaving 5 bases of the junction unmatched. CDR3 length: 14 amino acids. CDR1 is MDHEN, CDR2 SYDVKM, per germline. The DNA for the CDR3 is TGTGCCAGCAGTTTCGGACAGGGCCTTTACGAGCAGTACTTC. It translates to CASSFGQGLYEQYF.